A single sample gave rise to the 2 T cell receptor beta chains below, sequenced in a study of type 1 regulatory T cells. No cognate antigen is known for these TCRs. TCRdb analysed the reads with MiXCR anew, one entry per CDR3 protein. The sample carries some 20,000 distinct CDR3 sequences, about half recorded once. Input material: cultured T cells, either the whole culture or a sorted T cell fraction (not recorded which). All receptors come from a human donor in good health.

This clonotype was found a few times. V and J are TRBV12-3 or TRBV12-4 and TRBJ2-2; 7 bases align to TRBD2. With 6 bases clipped from V and 4 bases from J, the junction kept 8 bases outside the gene matches. The CDR3 has 15 residues. DNA for the CDR3: TGTGCCAGCAGACCAAGCGGGGTCGGCACCGGGGAGCTGTTTTTT. Amino acid sequence: CASRPSGVGTGELFF.

The chain combines TRBV4-2 with TRBJ1-2; D gene uncertain. V was shortened by 4 bases and J by 5 bases, with 14 bases between the two germline ends. CDR3 length: 14 amino acids. CDR1 and CDR2 from the germline V gene are LGHNA and YNFKEQ. The CDR3 reads CASSRVGEGYGYTF. CDR3 nucleotide sequence: TGTGCCAGCAGCCGAGTAGGCGAAGGGTATGGCTACACCTTC.